Below are 19 T cell receptor beta chains sequenced from a single sample in a study of shared clonotypes between healthy human individuals. Repertoires were generated with immunoSEQ multiplex PCR, while TCRdb's copy carries only in-frame clones and drops some. The table records roughly 1,000,000 clones, more than 75% of them present only once. The material sequenced was memory CD4+ T cells from PBMCs. Stated subset: CD45RA-negative fraction. These receptors were obtained from a young man in good health. Some clones in this sample may be carry-over from other donors' samples.

The J gene is TRBJ2-7, the V gene TRBV5-4; 12 nucleotides match TRBD1. The length of the CDR3 is 17 residues. The V gene's germline CDR1 is SGHNT and CDR2 YYREEE (reference sequence). The trim removed 5 bases at V and 6 bases at J, leaving 15 bases unmatched. CDR3 amino acids: CASSSDAYGTGGAEQYF. CDR3 nucleotides: TGTGCCAGCAGTTCCGATGCTTACGGGACAGGGGGCGCCGAGCAGTACTTC. The complete variable domain, with remaining parts taken from reference TRBV5-4 and TRBJ2-7, reads ETGVTQSPTHLIKTRGQQVTLRCSSQSGHNTVSWYQQALGQGPQFIFQYYREEENGRGNFPPRFSGLQFPNYSSELNVNALELDDSALYLCASSSDAYGTGGAEQYFGPGTRLTVT.

This rearrangement joins TRBV2 to TRBJ2-2, with a possible D match to TRBD2 (6 bases). Germline V lookup: CDR1 SNHLY, CDR2 FYNNEI. The V gene lost 7 bases and the J gene lost 2 bases, with 14 bases spanning the gap. The length of the CDR3 is 15 residues. The CDR3 is CASKFSGDNTGELFF. Here the CDR3 DNA reads TGTGCCAGCAAATTTTCGGGAGACAACACCGGGGAGCTGTTTTTT.

This chain connects TRBV2 to TRBJ2-5; D perhaps matches TRBD1 (6 bases). The length of the CDR3 is 15 residues. Trimming removed 4 bases at V and 5 bases at J, with 17 bases between. The V gene's germline CDR1 is SNHLY and CDR2 FYNNEI. The CDR3 sequence is CASSGPLGGRETQYF. CDR3 DNA sequence: TGTGCCAGCAGTGGGCCCCTAGGGGGTAGGGAGACCCAGTACTTC.

The chain's CDR3 is CASSYIDDNEQFF. The CDR3 DNA sequence: TGTGCCAGCAGTTATATTGACGACAATGAGCAGTTCTTC. This chain links TRBV6-5 with TRBJ2-1; D remains ambiguous. The V gene's germline CDR1 is MNHEY and CDR2 SVGAGI. Trimming took 3 bases from V and 5 from J, leaving 8 bases between them. This CDR3 is 13 amino acids long.

This chain connects TRBV5-4 to TRBJ2-3; D possibly corresponds to TRBD2 (6 bases). Germline CDR1 SGHNT, CDR2 YYREEE (reference sequence). Deletions cut 4 bases from V and 1 base from J, with 13 bases between. The CDR3 has 15 amino acids. The CDR3 nucleotides are TGTGCCAGCAGCCAGCAGGGAGGTGGCACAGATACGCAGTATTTT. Its translation is CASSQQGGGTDTQYF.

The V and J genes are TRBV29-1 and TRBJ2-5; the match to TRBD1 covers 10 bases. V was clipped by 8 bases and J by 4 bases; unmatched bases: 7. CDR3 length equals 13 residues. From germline, CDR1 is SQVTM and CDR2 ANQGSEA. The CDR3, as DNA: TGCAGCCAACGACAGGGGGCGGGAGAGACCCAGTACTTC. Its protein is CSQRQGAGETQYF.

V usage is TRBV2 and J usage is TRBJ1-1; a possible D gene is TRBD1 (6 bases). Trimming removed 11 bases at V and 1 base at J, with 14 bases between. The CDR3 totals 13 residues. CDR1 SNHLY and CDR2 FYNNEI come from the germline V gene. CDR3 coding DNA: TGTGCCGTTTACAGGGATCGGAACACTGAAGCTTTCTTT. It encodes CAVYRDRNTEAFF.

The rearrangement joins TRBV28 to TRBJ2-7; possible D gene TRBD2, 5 bases. Germline V gene sequence: CDR1 MDHEN, CDR2 SYDVKM. The CDR3 runs to 14 residues. V dropped 8 bases and J dropped 2 bases, with 16 bases sitting between them. DNA of the CDR3: TGTGCCAGCGGCCGTGGCGGGTGGACCTACGAGCAGTACTTC. Amino acid sequence: CASGRGGWTYEQYF. The full variable domain, with the rest looked up from reference TRBV28 and TRBJ2-7, is DVKVTQSSRYLVKRTGEKVFLECVQDMDHENMFWYRQDPGLGLRLIYFSYDVKMKEKGDIPEGYSVSREKKERFSLILESASTNQTSMYLCASGRGGWTYEQYFGPGTRLTVT.

This chain joins TRBV5-1 and TRBJ1-1; 9 bases map to TRBD1. Germline V gene data show CDR1 as SGHRS and CDR2 as YFSETQ. This CDR3 comprises 15 residues. With 4 bases clipped from V and 11 bases from J, the junction kept 15 bases outside the gene matches. CDR3 region: CASSPMGQGTTSAFF. Written as DNA, the CDR3 is TGCGCCAGCAGCCCGATGGGACAGGGAACGACTTCGGCTTTCTTT.

This clone was recorded a few times. The chain couples TRBV7-9 to TRBJ2-4; TRBD2 is a possible D gene (6 bases). This CDR3 has 15 amino acids. V gave up 5 bases and J gave up 5 bases, with 16 bases separating them. Germline loops: CDR1 SEHNR, CDR2 FQNEAQ (reference sequence). The CDR3 reads CASSLERGGENIQYF. CDR3 DNA sequence: TGTGCCAGCAGCCTGGAAAGGGGAGGTGAAAACATTCAGTACTTC.

Concerning this clone itself: Other DNA sequences in the sample encode the same CDR3. The rearrangement uses TRBV28 and TRBJ2-7, with TRBD2 identical over 7 bases. The CDR3 has 13 amino acids. The junction had 4 bases not matched to a gene; V was cut back by 8 bases and J by 0 bases. CDR1 is MDHEN, CDR2 SYDVKM, per germline. CDR3: CASLSGTSYEQYF. The CDR3 DNA reads TGTGCCAGCCTCAGCGGGACCTCCTACGAGCAGTACTTC.

With respect to this clone: This sample also contains other DNA sequences that code for the same CDR3. The rearrangement uses TRBV18 and TRBJ2-7; D is possibly TRBD2 (5 bases). The V and J ends lost 2 bases and 0 bases respectively, with 8 bases between them. Germline CDR1 is KGHSH and CDR2 is LQKENI. The CDR3 length is 14 residues. The CDR3 DNA reads TGTGCCAGCTCACCAGGTACTAGCTCCTACGAGCAGTACTTC. Encoded protein: CASSPGTSSYEQYF.

This clone has a single count. This chain links TRBV18 with TRBJ2-5; 11 bases agree with TRBD1. Germline trimming cut 7 bases from V and 3 bases from J; bases unmatched to any gene: 4. Germline V gene lookup returns CDR1 KGHSH and CDR2 LQKENI. CDR3 size: 14 residues. The DNA of the CDR3 is TGTGCCAGCTATCGGGACAGGGGGGAAGAGACCCAGTACTTC. Residues: CASYRDRGEETQYF.

The genes are TRBV11-2 and TRBJ2-3; the match to TRBD2 covers 10 bases. Trimming cost V 2 bases and J 2 bases; bases outside gene matches: 7. The CDR3 contains 17 residues. The germline V gene has CDR1 SGHAT and CDR2 FQNNGV. The CDR3 is CASSLWSLAGATDTQYF. The DNA for the CDR3 is TGTGCCAGCAGCTTATGGTCCCTAGCGGGAGCCACAGATACGCAGTATTTT.

The chain uses TRBV10-1 and TRBJ2-3; 7 nucleotides match TRBD1. The CDR3 runs to 15 residues. Trimming removed 4 bases from V and 6 bases from J; junction bases left unmatched: 10. CDR1 is WNHNN and CDR2 is SYGVQD in the germline V gene (reference sequence). CDR3 nucleotides: TGCGCCAGCAGTGCGCCGACAGGGAGTTTTGATACGCAGTATTTT. Its translation: CASSAPTGSFDTQYF.

The chain carries TRBV5-1 and TRBJ1-4, with 10 bases lining up with TRBD1. Germline V CDR1 and CDR2: SGHRS, YFSETQ. The junction had 6 bases not matched to a gene; V was cut back by 4 bases and J by 3 bases. The CDR3 is made up of 16 amino acids. The CDR3 is CASSLTGQGANEKLFF. The CDR3 nucleotides read TGCGCCAGCAGCCTGACCGGACAGGGGGCTAATGAAAAACTGTTTTTT. Filled out from reference TRBV5-1 and TRBJ1-4, the complete variable domain reads KAGVTQTPRYLIKTRGQQVTLSCSPISGHRSVSWYQQTPGQGLQFLFEYFSETQRNKGNFPGRFSGRQFSNSRSEMNVSTLELGDSALYLCASSLTGQGANEKLFFGSGTQLSVL.

The genes are TRBV19 and TRBJ2-5; possibly TRBD1 for D (6 bases). The CDR3 covers 14 residues. The V and J ends lost 5 bases and 2 bases respectively, with 12 bases between them. Germline loops: CDR1 LNHDA, CDR2 SQIVND (reference sequence). CDR3 region: CASSVRGVQETQYF. CDR3 bases: TGTGCCAGTAGTGTCAGGGGAGTGCAAGAGACCCAGTACTTC.

As DNA, the CDR3 is TGTGCCAGTAGTGTATGGAGTTACAATGAGCAGTTCTTC. It encodes CASSVWSYNEQFF. The chain recombines TRBV19 with TRBJ2-1; D remains unclear. The V end was cut by 5 bases, the J end by 4 bases, with 9 bases between. Germline values: CDR1 LNHDA, CDR2 SQIVND (reference sequence). CDR3 length equals 13 residues.

This clone was picked up a small number of times. The J gene is TRBJ1-1, the V gene TRBV5-1, with TRBD1 as a possible D gene (6 bases). Trimming removed 3 bases at V and 4 bases at J, with 13 bases between. CDR3 length: 14 amino acids. The germline V gene encodes CDR1 SGHRS and CDR2 YFSETQ. DNA for the CDR3: TGCGCCAGCAGCTCACAGGGAGGGAGCACTGAAGCTTTCTTT. Amino acid sequence: CASSSQGGSTEAFF.